These 5 T cell receptor beta chains were all obtained from the same sample, sequenced in a study of T cell responses to AZD1222 COVID-19 vaccine (dated by TCRdb to 2020 to 2023). The time point label, as the study defines it: about 28 days (+/-7) after the second vaccine dose. The library was prepared using the immunoSEQ multiplex PCR assay. TCRdb re-hosts the immuneACCESS table, in-frame sequences only. Its copies lack some clones; in the studies checked, an unresolved V gene accounts for under half of them, and the cause for the rest is not known. This sample has 110,000 or so clones in its table, and about 91% of those were observed once. The ten largest clones represent about 6% of the sample. The input for sequencing was peripheral blood, taken 28 days after the second AZD1222 dose. The receptors originated from an adult who received the AZD1222 COVID-19 vaccine.

This chain uses TRBV27 with TRBJ2-7; the match to TRBD2 covers 9 bases. The CDR3 spans 15 residues. CDR1 and CDR2 from the germline V gene are MNHEY and SMNVEV (reference sequence). Trimming at V came to 5 bases and at J to 3 bases, leaving 8 bases not matched to a gene. This chain's CDR3 is CASSLGLARIYEQYF. The CDR3 DNA reads TGTGCCAGCAGTCTCGGACTAGCGAGGATCTACGAGCAGTACTTC.

This chain connects TRBV14 to TRBJ2-5; D not resolved. Germline CDR1 and CDR2: SGHDN and FVKESK. CDR3 length: 14 amino acids. V shed 0 bases and J shed 2 bases, with 7 bases lying between them. The CDR3 nucleotides read TGTGCCAGCAGCCAAGAAGGCTATCAAGAGACCCAGTACTTC. It is translated as CASSQEGYQETQYF.

This chain connects TRBV5-1 to TRBJ2-5, with TRBD2 identical over 8 bases. Germline V lookup: CDR1 SGHRS, CDR2 YFSETQ. The ends lost 0 bases at V and 5 bases at J; junction bases unmatched: 9. The CDR3 has 16 amino acids. Here the CDR3 DNA reads TGCGCCAGCAGCTTGGGTTCCGGGGGGGCGCCGGAGACCCAGTACTTC. As protein: CASSLGSGGAPETQYF.

The chain recombines TRBV6-5 with TRBJ1-5; D is perhaps TRBD1 (6 bases). The CDR3 is made up of 16 amino acids. The germline V gene encodes CDR1 MNHEY and CDR2 SVGAGI. V lost 4 bases and J lost 0, with 13 bases in between. In nucleotides, the CDR3 is TGTGCCAGCAGTTCCGCCGGACAGTTTAGCAATCAGCCCCAGCATTTT. This gives the protein CASSSAGQFSNQPQHF.

This chain uses TRBV7-3 with TRBJ1-1; 8 bases agree with TRBD1. The CDR3 runs 14 residues. Per the germline V gene, CDR1 is SGHTA and CDR2 is FQGTGA. Trimming cost V 5 bases and J 1 base; bases outside gene matches: 3. As DNA, the CDR3 is TGTGCCAGCAGCGAGACAGGGGCGAACACTGAAGCTTTCTTT. This sequence encodes CASSETGANTEAFF.